The next 26 T cell receptor beta chains were all read from a single sample in a study of T-cell reconstitution after alpha-beta-depleted transplantation in children. Preparation of the TCRbeta library involved a method that used unique molecular identifiers. MiXCR, applied by TCRdb to the PCR reads, yields one record per CDR3 protein. The table includes hundreds of thousands of distinct CDR3 sequences, under 15% detected once. The sequencing here drew on PBMCs, taken before TCRalphabeta/CD19-depleted stem cell transplant. These receptor sequences come from a girl aged 2 to 10 with congenital amegakaryocytic thrombocytopenia, due to receive a stem cell transplant.

This clonotype came up many times. The genes are TRBV5-1 and TRBJ1-2; D call uncertain. Trimming took 0 bases from V and 1 from J, leaving 7 bases between them. CDR3 length: 14 residues. Germline V CDR1 and CDR2: SGHRS, YFSETQ. The CDR3 DNA sequence: TGCGCCAGCAGCTTGGTCTCTCTTAACTATGGCTACACCTTC. Its translation: CASSLVSLNYGYTF.

This chain links TRBV19 with TRBJ1-4; TRBD1 might be the D (5 bases). The CDR3 has 15 amino acids. V lost 3 bases to trimming and J lost 5 bases, with 13 bases between them. Germline lookup yields CDR1 LNHDA and CDR2 SQIVND (reference sequence). Written as DNA, the CDR3 is TGTGCCAGTAGTATTGCTGGACATGAGAATGAAAAACTGTTTTTT. It yields the protein CASSIAGHENEKLFF.

This clonotype has a handful of counts. V and J are TRBV20-1 and TRBJ2-3; the D is unclear. The CDR3 has 15 residues. V lost 1 base and J lost 1, with 12 bases in between. The germline gives CDR1 DFQATT, CDR2 SNEGSKA (reference sequence). CDR3 region: CSARGVPRGTDTQYF. The CDR3 DNA sequence: TGCAGTGCTAGAGGGGTCCCGCGAGGCACAGATACGCAGTATTTT.

This clonotype was seen repeatedly, ten times or more. The CDR3 here is CASSWDGNYGYTF. DNA of the CDR3: TGTGCCAGCAGCTGGGACGGCAACTATGGCTACACCTTC. The gene calls are TRBV7-9 and TRBJ1-2; a possible D gene is TRBD1 (5 bases). This CDR3 is built from 13 residues. CDR1 SEHNR and CDR2 FQNEAQ come from the germline V gene (reference sequence). V lost 4 bases and J lost 2, with 8 bases in between.

This clonotype was seen a handful of times. The V call is TRBV20-1, the J call TRBJ2-7, with 13 bases aligning to TRBD2. The ends lost 5 bases at V and 4 bases at J; junction bases unmatched: 5. The CDR3 contains 14 residues. Germline CDR1 reads DFQATT; CDR2 reads SNEGSKA (reference sequence). CDR3 sequence: CSARTSGSKYEQYF. CDR3 sequence (DNA): TGCAGTGCTCGGACTAGCGGGAGTAAGTACGAGCAGTACTTC.

This clonotype was seen many times. The V call is TRBV7-2, the J call TRBJ2-2, with D possibly matching TRBD2 (6 bases). Trimming stripped 5 bases from V and 3 bases from J, with 10 bases between. Per germline, CDR1 SGHTA and CDR2 FQGNSA. The CDR3 length is 14 residues. CDR3 in DNA: TGTGCCAGCAGCCAGGGACTGTACACCGGGGAGCTGTTTTTT. As protein: CASSQGLYTGELFF. Full variable domain (missing parts from reference TRBV7-2 and TRBJ2-2): GAGVSQSPSNKVTEKGKDVELRCDPISGHTALYWYRQSLGQGLEFLIYFQGNSAPDKSGLPSDRFSAERTGGSVSTLTIQRTQQEDSAVYLCASSQGLYTGELFFGEGSRLTVL.

This clonotype was seen ten or more times. The chain joins TRBV7-6 to TRBJ2-7, with 10 positions matching TRBD1. The CDR3 runs to 15 residues. Germline V lookup: CDR1 SGHVS, CDR2 FNYEAQ. With V trimmed by 5 bases and J by 5 bases, 9 bases remained unmatched. CDR3 sequence: CASSTSGTGVNEQYF. The CDR3 DNA follows: TGTGCCAGCAGCACCTCCGGGACAGGGGTTAACGAGCAGTACTTC.

This clonotype showed up many times. This CDR3 is CASSLLPSGRIDTQYF. CDR3 nucleotide sequence: TGCGCCAGCAGCTTGCTCCCTAGCGGGAGGATAGATACGCAGTATTTT. The chain employs TRBV5-1 and TRBJ2-3, with TRBD2 matching 11 bases. J gave up 5 bases and V 1 base, and 6 bases lay outside the gene matches. The CDR3 totals 16 residues. Germline V lookup: CDR1 SGHRS, CDR2 YFSETQ. Using reference TRBV5-1 and TRBJ2-3 for the parts outside the CDR3, the full variable domain is KAGVTQTPRYLIKTRGQQVTLSCSPISGHRSVSWYQQTPGQGLQFLFEYFSETQRNKGNFPGRFSGRQFSNSRSEMNVSTLELGDSALYLCASSLLPSGRIDTQYFGPGTRLTVL.

This clonotype occurred many times. One junction end does not reproduce the germline sequence, and a read error may be involved. The chain carries TRBV5-1 and TRBJ2-7; 9 nucleotides align to TRBD1. The CDR3 runs to 14 residues. Germline CDR1 reads SGHRS; CDR2 reads YFSETQ. CDR3 nucleotides: TGTGCCAGCAGTTTTGGGACAGGGAGGTACGAGCAGTACTTC. Translated, it gives CASSFGTGRYEQYF.

This chain links TRBV20-1 with TRBJ2-7; 8 bases are shared with TRBD2. CDR1 and CDR2 (germline): DFQATT, SNEGSKA (reference sequence). The junction had 7 bases not matched to a gene; V was cut back by 3 bases and J by 3 bases. The CDR3 sequence is 14 residues long. CDR3 region: CSARDSGIIYEQYF. For the CDR3, the DNA is TGCAGTGCTAGGGATAGCGGGATAATCTACGAGCAGTACTTC.

The genes are TRBV28 and TRBJ2-1, with 11 bases fitting TRBD2. The germline gives CDR1 MDHEN, CDR2 SYDVKM. This CDR3 has 20 residues. The V gene end was trimmed by 9 bases and the J gene end by 3 bases; junction bases not matched to a gene: 22. The CDR3 reads CARGPGPVCLAGGLYNEQFF. In nucleotides, the CDR3 is TGTGCCAGGGGCCCCGGGCCCGTCTGCCTAGCGGGAGGCCTCTACAATGAGCAGTTCTTC.

In its sample, this clonotype was seen many times. The chain uses TRBV7-2 and TRBJ2-5; D gene unclear. Germline CDR1 and CDR2: SGHTA and FQGNSA. V shed 1 base and J shed 0 bases, with 9 bases lying between them. There are 15 residues in the CDR3. CDR3 DNA sequence: TGTGCCAGCAGCTTAGACGGGTCGGACCAAGAGACCCAGTACTTC. Amino acids: CASSLDGSDQETQYF. The whole variable domain, filled in from reference TRBV7-2 and TRBJ2-5, reads GAGVSQSPSNKVTEKGKDVELRCDPISGHTALYWYRQSLGQGLEFLIYFQGNSAPDKSGLPSDRFSAERTGGSVSTLTIQRTQQEDSAVYLCASSLDGSDQETQYFGPGTRLLVL.

The table lists this clonotype with a few counts. The rearrangement links TRBV5-1 to TRBJ1-1; TRBD1 agrees at 12 bases. This CDR3 has 17 amino acids. V shed 0 bases, J shed 0 bases, and the junction held 3 bases outside the gene matches. Germline loops: CDR1 SGHRS, CDR2 YFSETQ. CDR3 nucleotides: TGCGCCAGCAGCTTGGTGGGACAGGGGGCTTTGAACACTGAAGCTTTCTTT. Residues: CASSLVGQGALNTEAFF. Combining the CDR3 with reference TRBV5-1 and TRBJ1-1 gives the whole variable domain KAGVTQTPRYLIKTRGQQVTLSCSPISGHRSVSWYQQTPGQGLQFLFEYFSETQRNKGNFPGRFSGRQFSNSRSEMNVSTLELGDSALYLCASSLVGQGALNTEAFFGQGTRLTVV.

This clonotype was seen repeatedly, ten times or more. The chain has TRBV7-9 and TRBJ2-1, with TRBD1 matching over 8 bases. V shed 6 bases and J 7 bases; nucleotides not matched to a gene: 11. The V gene's germline CDR1 is SEHNR and CDR2 FQNEAQ (reference sequence). CDR3 length: 15 residues. The CDR3 region is CASSYDRGIGNEQFF. The CDR3 region has the DNA TGTGCCAGCAGTTACGACAGGGGAATTGGGAATGAGCAGTTCTTC.

The count of this clonotype is one. The rearrangement uses TRBV20-1 and TRBJ1-5; 7 bases align to TRBD1. CDR1 DFQATT and CDR2 SNEGSKA come from the germline V gene (reference sequence). This CDR3 has 13 residues. The V gene end was trimmed by 3 bases and the J gene end by 4 bases; junction bases not matched to a gene: 3. In DNA, the CDR3 is TGCAGTGCTAGGGGACAGACTAATCAGCCCCAGCATTTT. Translation: CSARGQTNQPQHF.

This clonotype was observed many times. The gene calls are TRBV6-4 and TRBJ2-3; D could derive from TRBD1 or TRBD2 (5 bases each). V was trimmed by 6 bases and J by 2 bases, leaving 9 bases between them. There are 13 residues in the CDR3. CDR1 and CDR2 (germline): MRHNA, SNTAGT. CDR3 residues: CASSGTPTDTQYF. In DNA, the CDR3 is TGTGCCAGCAGCGGGACCCCCACAGATACGCAGTATTTT.

This chain joins TRBV5-1 and TRBJ2-5; maybe TRBD2 (6 bases). The CDR3 has 17 residues. Germline loops: CDR1 SGHRS, CDR2 YFSETQ. The V and J ends lost 4 bases and 3 bases respectively, with 22 bases between them. In DNA form, the CDR3 reads TGCGCCAGCAGCATTAACGTCCCTTCCGGGACTGAAGAGACCCAGTACTTC. The encoded protein is CASSINVPSGTEETQYF.

This clonotype was counted ten times or more. The V and J genes are TRBV20-1 and TRBJ2-1, with a weak D call TRBD2 (6 bases). Germline V gene sequence: CDR1 DFQATT, CDR2 SNEGSKA (reference sequence). V gave up 0 bases and J gave up 0 bases, with 12 bases separating them. CDR3 length equals 16 residues. CDR3 in amino acids: CSARDRGVSSYNEQFF. In nucleotides, the CDR3 is TGCAGTGCTAGAGATCGCGGGGTTAGCTCCTACAATGAGCAGTTCTTC.

This clonotype has at least ten counts. The chain is built from TRBV2 and TRBJ2-1; no definite D call. Germline CDR1 SNHLY, CDR2 FYNNEI. V gave up 0 bases and J gave up 7 bases, with 10 bases separating them. The CDR3 contains 14 residues. In DNA form, the CDR3 reads TGTGCCAGCAGTGAAGCGGTAGGGTGGAATGAGCAGTTCTTC. The encoded protein is CASSEAVGWNEQFF.

Ten or more counts support this clonotype. The rearrangement joins TRBV10-1 to TRBJ2-1, with D perhaps TRBD1 or TRBD2 (5 bases each). CDR1 is WNHNN and CDR2 is SYGVQD in the germline V gene (reference sequence). V was shortened by 8 bases and J by 6 bases, with 23 bases between the two germline ends. The CDR3 contains 16 residues. The CDR3 DNA reads as TGCGCCAGCCGACCCGAGACGGGTATGGGGACCAATGAGCAGTTCTTC. Amino acid sequence: CASRPETGMGTNEQFF.

This clonotype was counted many times. The V gene is TRBV20-1, the J gene TRBJ2-3, with 9 nucleotides matching TRBD1. This CDR3 has 14 amino acids. Germline V gives CDR1 DFQATT, CDR2 SNEGSKA (reference sequence). Germline trimming cut 6 bases from V and 6 bases from J; bases unmatched to any gene: 10. The CDR3 region has the DNA TGCAGTGCCACGGACGGGACAGGGTCGGATACGCAGTATTTT. Translating gives CSATDGTGSDTQYF.

The chain combines TRBV5-3 with TRBJ2-1, with D perhaps matching TRBD1 or TRBD2 (6 bases each). TRBV5-3 is annotated as an ORF whose role is uncertain. V was trimmed by 4 bases and J by 5 bases, leaving 25 bases between them. The CDR3 has 18 residues. CDR3 DNA sequence: TGTGCCAGAAGCATTGGGCGGAAGGGGGGCGCGGAGCACAATGAGCAGTTCTTC. It encodes CARSIGRKGGAEHNEQFF.

This clonotype showed up just a few times. The V call is TRBV15, the J call TRBJ2-2; D uncertain. V was cut by 1 base and J by 7 bases, with 4 bases left in between. Germline-derived CDR1 and CDR2 are LNHNV and YYDKDF (reference sequence). This CDR3 has 12 residues. The CDR3 is CATSRAGGELFF. The CDR3 DNA reads TGTGCCACCAGCAGAGCAGGCGGGGAGCTGTTTTTT.

On this clonotype itself: One base away lies a much larger clone, so this may be a sequencing read error. The chain links TRBV15 to TRBJ2-3; possibly TRBD2 for D (5 bases). CDR1 LNHNV and CDR2 YYDKDF come from the germline V gene (reference sequence). The CDR3 has 12 amino acids. Here the CDR3 reads CDTSRGTDTQYF. In DNA, the CDR3 is TGTGACACCAGCAGAGGGACAGATACGCAGTATTTT.

This clonotype was counted many times. The chain has TRBV5-1 and TRBJ1-1; D is undetermined. Trimming shortened V by 4 bases and J by 0 bases, and 22 bases separated the two germline ends. This CDR3 comprises 18 residues. Germline V gives CDR1 SGHRS, CDR2 YFSETQ. The chain's CDR3 is CASSPRTAILTMNTEAFF. CDR3 sequence (DNA): TGCGCCAGCAGCCCGCGAACAGCGATACTCACTATGAACACTGAAGCTTTCTTT.

This sequence joins TRBV18 and TRBJ2-1, with 8 bases matching TRBD2. V lost 6 bases to trimming and J lost 8 bases; unmatched junction nucleotides: 12. Germline V gene sequence: CDR1 KGHSH, CDR2 LQKENI. The CDR3 is made up of 15 amino acids. This CDR3 reads CASSPGGEPGDEQFF. The CDR3 coding sequence is TGTGCCAGCTCCCCCGGGGGGGAACCCGGAGATGAGCAGTTCTTC.